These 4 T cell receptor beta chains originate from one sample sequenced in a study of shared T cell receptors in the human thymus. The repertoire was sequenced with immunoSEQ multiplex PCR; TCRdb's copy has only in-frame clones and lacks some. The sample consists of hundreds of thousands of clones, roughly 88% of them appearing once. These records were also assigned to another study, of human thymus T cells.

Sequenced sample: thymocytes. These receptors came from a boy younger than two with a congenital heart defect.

The CDR3, as DNA: TGTGCCAGCAGCTGGGGGCGAGCTGAGCAGTTCTTC. Its protein is CASSWGRAEQFF. The chain carries TRBV27 and TRBJ2-1; a weak D match, TRBD1 (6 bases). The CDR3 is 12 amino acids. CDR1 is MNHEY, CDR2 SMNVEV, per germline (reference sequence). Trimming left V 6 bases short and J 9 bases short, with 12 bases between.

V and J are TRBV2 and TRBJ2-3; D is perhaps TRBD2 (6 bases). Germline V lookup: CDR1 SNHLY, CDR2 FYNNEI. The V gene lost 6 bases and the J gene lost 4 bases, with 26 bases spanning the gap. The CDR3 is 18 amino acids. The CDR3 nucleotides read TGTGCCAGCAGCCCGGTCATTATGGAGGGAGGAATCGCAGATACGCAGTATTTT. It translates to CASSPVIMEGGIADTQYF.

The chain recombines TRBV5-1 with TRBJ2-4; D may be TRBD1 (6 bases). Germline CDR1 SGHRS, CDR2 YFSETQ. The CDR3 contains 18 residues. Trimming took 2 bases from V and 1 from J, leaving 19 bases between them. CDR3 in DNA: TGCGCCAGCAGCTTACCGGCTCCACAGGGCCCTGCCAAAAACATTCAGTACTTC. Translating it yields CASSLPAPQGPAKNIQYF.

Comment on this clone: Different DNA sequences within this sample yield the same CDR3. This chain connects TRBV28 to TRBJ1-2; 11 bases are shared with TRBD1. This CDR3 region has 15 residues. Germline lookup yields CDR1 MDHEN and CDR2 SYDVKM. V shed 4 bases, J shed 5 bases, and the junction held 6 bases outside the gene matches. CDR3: CASSSGTGGNYGYTF. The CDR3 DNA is TGTGCCAGCAGTTCCGGGACAGGGGGTAATTATGGCTACACCTTC.